The entry below gives a single T cell receptor beta chain sequence along with its context. What antigen it recognizes has not been identified. Qualities for individual bases were not recorded, and no much larger clone is one base off. This entry is derived from a study of CD8 T cells in ankylosing spondylitis (TCRdb year 2017). Concerning the study at large: To find TCR variants linked to disease, the study profiled T cell receptor beta repertoires in ankylosing spondylitis patients and healthy donors. In total, the full study cohort was made up of 95 to 110 healthy donors and 25 ankylosing spondylitis patients. Peripheral blood was sampled, and synovial fluid was also collected from ankylosing spondylitis patients. Broad study findings and their caveats: Some TCR beta motif variants had previously been reported in synovial fluid and blood of reactive arthritis patients, which suggested common disease-initiation mechanisms. A CD8+ phenotype was shown by the disease-linked clones, which were found at relatively low frequencies in peripheral blood. According to the report, matched synovial fluid samples from ankylosing spondylitis patients were significantly enriched for the disease-linked clones. A TCR beta motif of fewer than 10 highly homologous amino acid variants appeared characteristic of blood from ankylosing spondylitis patients.

The listed sequencing device is Illumina HiSeq 2500. Quantitative 5'-RACE with molecular barcodes was used to prepare TCR beta libraries. Per the authors' processing: Disease-linked TCR variants were identified with a new computational method built on a probabilistic model of VDJ rearrangement. TCRdb passed the public sequencing reads through fastp at Q25 and MiXCR, retaining productive beta sequences. Each CDR3 protein appears once, grouped with its most common genes and DNA. Clone size and V and J calls follow TCRdb, not the original study. The sample profile shows approximately 190,000 distinct CDR3 sequences; 10% to 15% of them were found once. The ten biggest clones cover approximately 10% of the sample. The sequence was obtained from a female donor with ankylosing spondylitis or in good health (not recorded which). The sequencing input was blood, either unsorted or a sorted T cell fraction (not recorded which).

The CDR3 region: CASSLGGGSGANVLTF. Here is the DNA: TGTGCCAGCAGTTTAGGGGGCGGGTCTGGGGCCAACGTCCTGACTTTC. The V and J genes are TRBV12-3 or TRBV12-4 and TRBJ2-6; the D call could be TRBD1 or TRBD2, with each sharing 5 bases. The V end loses 1 base and the J end loses 1 base, and a stretch of 8 bases separates them. The CDR3 holds 16 amino acids from the cysteine to the phenylalanine. CDR3 DNA only is kept here, 48 bases in frame from base 1.